The sample holds many counts of the clone carrying this T cell receptor beta chain. The antigen is unknown. The CDR3 sequence is 15 residues long. J was trimmed by 4 bases and V by 5 bases; bases with no gene match: 7. The germline V gene encodes CDR1 MDHEN and CDR2 SYDVKM. This entry comes from a study of response to subunit inactivated influenza vaccine. Whole-study findings and limits: Authors proposed each seasonal influenza vaccination draws in few new T cells.

One entry per CDR3 protein results from TCRdb running MiXCR on the RT-PCR reads. The sample contains about 650,000 distinct CDR3 sequences, around 15% of which appear only once. The V gene is TRBV28, the J gene TRBJ2-3, with 9 bases lining up with TRBD1. Material: PBMCs from blood, obtained roughly 15 days before vaccination. The origin of this receptor is a man aged 45 to 65 who received an inactivated influenza vaccine. The CDR3: CASSQQGAFPDTQYF. The CDR3 DNA reads TGTGCCAGCAGTCAACAGGGGGCGTTTCCAGATACGCAGTATTTT. Using reference TRBV28 and TRBJ2-3 for the parts outside the CDR3, the full variable domain is DVKVTQSSRYLVKRTGEKVFLECVQDMDHENMFWYRQDPGLGLRLIYFSYDVKMKEKGDIPEGYSVSREKKERFSLILESASTNQTSMYLCASSQQGAFPDTQYFGPGTRLTVL.